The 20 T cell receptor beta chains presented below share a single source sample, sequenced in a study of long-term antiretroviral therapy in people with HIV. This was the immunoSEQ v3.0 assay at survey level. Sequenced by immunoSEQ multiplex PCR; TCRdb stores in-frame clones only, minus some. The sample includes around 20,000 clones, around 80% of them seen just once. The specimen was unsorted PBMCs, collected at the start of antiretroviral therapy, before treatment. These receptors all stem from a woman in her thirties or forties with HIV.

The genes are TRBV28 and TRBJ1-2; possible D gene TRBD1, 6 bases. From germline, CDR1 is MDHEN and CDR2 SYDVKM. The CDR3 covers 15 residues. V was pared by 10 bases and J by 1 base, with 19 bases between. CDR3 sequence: CANHYRTDHNYGYTF. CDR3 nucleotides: TGTGCCAACCATTATAGGACAGACCATAACTATGGCTACACCTTC.

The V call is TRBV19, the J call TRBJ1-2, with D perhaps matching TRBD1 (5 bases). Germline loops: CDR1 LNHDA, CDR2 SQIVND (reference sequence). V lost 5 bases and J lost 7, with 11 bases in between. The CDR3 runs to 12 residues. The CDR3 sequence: CASSEFGGGYTF. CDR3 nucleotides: TGTGCCAGTAGTGAATTCGGGGGTGGCTACACCTTC.

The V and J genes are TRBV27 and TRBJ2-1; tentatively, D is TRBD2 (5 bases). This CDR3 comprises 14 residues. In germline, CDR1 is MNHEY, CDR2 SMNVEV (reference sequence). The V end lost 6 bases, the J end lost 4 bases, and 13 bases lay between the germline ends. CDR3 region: CASSRGRRYNEQFF. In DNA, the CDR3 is TGTGCCAGCAGCCGAGGGCGGAGGTACAATGAGCAGTTCTTC.

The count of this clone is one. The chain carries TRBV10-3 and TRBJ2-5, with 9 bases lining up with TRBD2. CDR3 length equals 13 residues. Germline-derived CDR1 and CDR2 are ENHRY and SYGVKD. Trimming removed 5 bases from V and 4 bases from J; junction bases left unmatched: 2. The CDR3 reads CAISQAGGETQYF. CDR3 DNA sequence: TGTGCCATCAGTCAAGCGGGGGGAGAGACCCAGTACTTC.

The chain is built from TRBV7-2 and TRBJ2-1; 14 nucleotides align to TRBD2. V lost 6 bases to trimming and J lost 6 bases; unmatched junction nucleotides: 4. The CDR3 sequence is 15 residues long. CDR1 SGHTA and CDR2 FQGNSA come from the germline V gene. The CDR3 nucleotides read TGTGCCAGCAGGACAGGACTAGCGGGGGGCAATGAGCAGTTCTTC. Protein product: CASRTGLAGGNEQFF.

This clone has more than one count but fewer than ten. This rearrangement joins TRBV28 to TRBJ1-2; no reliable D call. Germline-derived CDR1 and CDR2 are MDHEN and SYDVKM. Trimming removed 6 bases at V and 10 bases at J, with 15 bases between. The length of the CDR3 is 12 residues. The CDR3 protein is CASSRTARDYTF. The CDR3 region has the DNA TGTGCCAGCAGCCGGACCGCTCGGGACTACACCTTC.

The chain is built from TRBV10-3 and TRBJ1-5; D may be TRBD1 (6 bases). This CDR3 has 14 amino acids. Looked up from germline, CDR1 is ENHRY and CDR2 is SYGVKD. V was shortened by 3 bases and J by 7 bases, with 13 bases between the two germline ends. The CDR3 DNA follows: TGTGCCATCAGTGATCGGGGGGCAGAACAGCCCCAGCATTTT. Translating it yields CAISDRGAEQPQHF.

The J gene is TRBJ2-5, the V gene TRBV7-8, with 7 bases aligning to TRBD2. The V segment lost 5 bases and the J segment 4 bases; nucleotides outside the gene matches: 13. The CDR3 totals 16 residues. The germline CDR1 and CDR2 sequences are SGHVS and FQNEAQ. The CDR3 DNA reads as TGTGCCAGCAGCCCTCCGCTGCGCGGGGGTGGAGAGACCCAGTACTTC. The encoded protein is CASSPPLRGGGETQYF.

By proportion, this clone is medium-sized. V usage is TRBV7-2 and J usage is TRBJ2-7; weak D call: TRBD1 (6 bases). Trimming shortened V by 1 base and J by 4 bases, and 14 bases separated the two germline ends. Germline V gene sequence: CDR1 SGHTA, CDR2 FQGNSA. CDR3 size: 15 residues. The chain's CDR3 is CASSLGGTGFYEQYF. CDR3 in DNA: TGTGCCAGCAGCTTAGGGGGTACAGGGTTTTACGAGCAGTACTTC. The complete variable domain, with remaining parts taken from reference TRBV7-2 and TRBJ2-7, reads GAGVSQSPSNKVTEKGKDVELRCDPISGHTALYWYRQSLGQGLEFLIYFQGNSAPDKSGLPSDRFSAERTGGSVSTLTIQRTQQEDSAVYLCASSLGGTGFYEQYFGPGTRLTVT.

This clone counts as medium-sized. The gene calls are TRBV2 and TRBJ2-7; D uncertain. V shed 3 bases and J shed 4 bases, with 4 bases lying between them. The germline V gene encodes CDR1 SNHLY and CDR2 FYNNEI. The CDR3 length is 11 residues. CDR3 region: CASSEEYEQYF. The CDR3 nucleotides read TGTGCCAGCAGTGAGGAGTACGAGCAGTACTTC.

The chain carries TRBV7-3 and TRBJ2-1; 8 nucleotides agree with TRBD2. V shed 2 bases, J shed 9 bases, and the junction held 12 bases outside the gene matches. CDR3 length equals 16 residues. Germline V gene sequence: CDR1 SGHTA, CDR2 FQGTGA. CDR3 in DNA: TGTGCCAGCAGCTTAGGTACGGGGGGGCGTGTGAGTGAGCAGTTCTTC. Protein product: CASSLGTGGRVSEQFF.

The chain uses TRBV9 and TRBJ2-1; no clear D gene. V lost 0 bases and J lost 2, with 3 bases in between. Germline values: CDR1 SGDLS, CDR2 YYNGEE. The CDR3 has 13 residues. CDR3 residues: CASSVAPYNEQFF. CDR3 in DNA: TGTGCCAGCAGCGTAGCCCCCTACAATGAGCAGTTCTTC.

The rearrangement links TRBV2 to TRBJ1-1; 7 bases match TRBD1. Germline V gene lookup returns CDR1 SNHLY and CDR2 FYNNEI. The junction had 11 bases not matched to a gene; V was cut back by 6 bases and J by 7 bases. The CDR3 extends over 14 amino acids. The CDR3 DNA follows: TGTGCCAGCAGCCCCAGGCGGGACAGTGATGAAGCTTTCTTT. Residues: CASSPRRDSDEAFF.

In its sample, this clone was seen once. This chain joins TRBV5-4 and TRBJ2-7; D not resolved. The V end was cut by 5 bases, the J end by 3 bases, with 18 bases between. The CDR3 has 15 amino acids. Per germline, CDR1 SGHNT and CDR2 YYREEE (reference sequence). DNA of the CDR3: TGTGCCAGCAGGAGAGACACCCAGTCGGGCTACGAGCAGTACTTC. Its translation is CASRRDTQSGYEQYF.

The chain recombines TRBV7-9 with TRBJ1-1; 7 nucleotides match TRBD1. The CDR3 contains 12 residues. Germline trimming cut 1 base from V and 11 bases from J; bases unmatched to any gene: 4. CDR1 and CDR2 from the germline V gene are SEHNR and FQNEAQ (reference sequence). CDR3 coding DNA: TGTGCCAGCAGCTTAGGTGGGACAGTGGCTTTCTTT. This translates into CASSLGGTVAFF.

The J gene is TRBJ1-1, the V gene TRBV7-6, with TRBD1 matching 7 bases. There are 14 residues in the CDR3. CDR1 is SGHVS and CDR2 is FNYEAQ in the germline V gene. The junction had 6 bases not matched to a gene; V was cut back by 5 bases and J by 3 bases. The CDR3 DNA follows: TGTGCCAGCAGCGCTGACAGGGCTTACACTGAAGCTTTCTTT. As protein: CASSADRAYTEAFF.

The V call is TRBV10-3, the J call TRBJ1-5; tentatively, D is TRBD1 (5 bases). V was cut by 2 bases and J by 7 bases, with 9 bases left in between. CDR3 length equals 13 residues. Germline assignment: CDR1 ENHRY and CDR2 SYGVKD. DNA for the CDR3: TGTGCCATCAGTGAGGCAGGGTTCCAGCCCCAGCATTTT. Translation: CAISEAGFQPQHF.

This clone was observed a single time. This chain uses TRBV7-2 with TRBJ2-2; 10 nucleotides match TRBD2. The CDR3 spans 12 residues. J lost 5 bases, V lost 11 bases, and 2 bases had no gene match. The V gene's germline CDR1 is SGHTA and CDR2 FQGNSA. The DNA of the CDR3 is TGTGCCGGTAGCGGGGGGACCGGGGAGCTGTTTTTT. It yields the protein CAGSGGTGELFF.

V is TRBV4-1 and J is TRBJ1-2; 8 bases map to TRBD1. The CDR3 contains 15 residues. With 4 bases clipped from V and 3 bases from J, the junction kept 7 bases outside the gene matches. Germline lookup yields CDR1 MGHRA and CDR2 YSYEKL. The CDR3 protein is CASSPPDRADYGYTF. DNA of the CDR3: TGCGCCAGCAGCCCCCCGGACAGGGCGGACTATGGCTACACCTTC.

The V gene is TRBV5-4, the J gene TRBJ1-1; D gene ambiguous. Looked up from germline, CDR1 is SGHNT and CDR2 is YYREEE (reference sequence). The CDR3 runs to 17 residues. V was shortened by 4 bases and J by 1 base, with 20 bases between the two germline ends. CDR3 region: CASSPSVSGRANTEAFF. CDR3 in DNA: TGTGCCAGCAGCCCGAGCGTGAGCGGGCGGGCGAACACTGAAGCTTTCTTT.